This TCR beta chain is drawn from a study of chemoradiotherapy in HPV16-positive cancers. CDR3 length equals 14 residues. Germline V CDR1 and CDR2: SEHNR, FQNEAQ (reference sequence). V lost 1 base and J 6 bases, leaving 11 bases between the germline ends. Assay used: immunoSEQ multiplex PCR; TCRdb lists only in-frame clones, some missing. The sample records 53,000 or so clones, 90% being singletons. The TCR sequence derives from a human donor with HPV-associated anogenital cancer. Specimen: blood, collected from a patient who underwent chemoradiotherapy. The chain couples TRBV7-9 to TRBJ2-3; no definite D call. The CDR3 here is CASSLVSMGDTQYF. CDR3 DNA: TGTGCCAGCAGCTTAGTATCGATGGGCGATACGCAGTATTTT.